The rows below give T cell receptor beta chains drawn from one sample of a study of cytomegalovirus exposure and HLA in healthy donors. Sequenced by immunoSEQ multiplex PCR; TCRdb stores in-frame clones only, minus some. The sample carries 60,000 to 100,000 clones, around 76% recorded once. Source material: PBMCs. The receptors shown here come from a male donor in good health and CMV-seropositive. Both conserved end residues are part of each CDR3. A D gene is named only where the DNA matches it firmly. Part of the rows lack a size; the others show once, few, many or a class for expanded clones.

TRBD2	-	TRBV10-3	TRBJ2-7	TGTGCCATCAAGGGACCCGGGGGGGCCGAGCAGTACTTC	CAIKGPGGAEQYF
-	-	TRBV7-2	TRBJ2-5	TGTGCCAGCAGCCTAAGGACAGGGAGGGTTGAGACCCAGTACTTC	CASSLRTGRVETQYF
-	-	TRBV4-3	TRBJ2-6	TGCGCCAGCAGCCGCAATAGGAGATCTGGGGCCAGCGTCCTGACTTTC	CASSRNRRSGASVLTF
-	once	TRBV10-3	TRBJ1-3	TGTGCCATCAGTGATGGCAGAAAATATGGAAACACCATATATTTT	CAISDGRKYGNTIYF
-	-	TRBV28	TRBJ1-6	TGTGCCAGCACTTCCCCCCTAGGCTACTATAATTCACCCCTCCACTTT	CASTSPLGYYNSPLHF
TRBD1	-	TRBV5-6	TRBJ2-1	TGTGCCAGCAGGGGGAAGGGGGCCAATGAGCAGTTCTTC	CASRGKGANEQFF
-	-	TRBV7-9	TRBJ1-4	TGTGCCAGCAGCTTAGGACAGACTAATGAAAAACTGTTTTTT	CASSLGQTNEKLFF
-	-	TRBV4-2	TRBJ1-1	TGTGCCAGCAGCCAAGGACAGGAGAACACTGAAGCTTTCTTT	CASSQGQENTEAFF
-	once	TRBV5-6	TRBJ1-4	TGTGCCAGCACCTTCTTGGGGGCGGCTAATGAAAAACTGTTTTTT	CASTFLGAANEKLFF
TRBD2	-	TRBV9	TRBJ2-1	TGTGCCAGCAGCGTAGAAGGCGGGGGGCTCAATGAGCAGTTCTTC	CASSVEGGGLNEQFF
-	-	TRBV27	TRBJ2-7	TGTGCCAGCAGTCCCGCAGGGAACCCCTCCTACGAGCAGTACTTC	CASSPAGNPSYEQYF
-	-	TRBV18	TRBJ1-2	TGTGCCAGCTCACCACAAGACAGTTTGAGTGGCTACACCTTC	CASSPQDSLSGYTF
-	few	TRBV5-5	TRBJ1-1	TGTGCCAGCAGCTCACCGACAGGTTTTGGGGTTCGGGACACTGAAGCTTTCTTT	CASSSPTGFGVRDTEAFF
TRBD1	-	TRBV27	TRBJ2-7	TGTGCCAGCAGTGGAAACGGACAGGCGCCATCCTACGAGCAGTACTTC	CASSGNGQAPSYEQYF
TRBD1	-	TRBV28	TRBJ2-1	TGTGCCAGCAGTTCCGGACAGGGGTCCTACAATGAGCAGTTCTTC	CASSSGQGSYNEQFF
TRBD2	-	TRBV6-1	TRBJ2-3	TGTGCCAGCAGTGGGCGTAGCGGGAGGATGGCAGATACGCAGTATTTT	CASSGRSGRMADTQYF
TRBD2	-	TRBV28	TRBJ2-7	TGTGCCAGCAGCCCATTCCGCGGGGGGTCCTACGAGCAGTACTTC	CASSPFRGGSYEQYF
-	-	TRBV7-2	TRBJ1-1	TGTGCCAGCAGCTTATTGGGGCACCCAAACACTGAAGCTTTCTTT	CASSLLGHPNTEAFF
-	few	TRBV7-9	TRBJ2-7	TGTGCCAGCAGCTTAGGTAGGGGTGAGGACGAGCAGTACTTC	CASSLGRGEDEQYF
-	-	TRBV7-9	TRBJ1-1	TGTGCCAGCAGCTTAGCGCCGTCCCGGGACTTCGCTTTCTTT	CASSLAPSRDFAFF
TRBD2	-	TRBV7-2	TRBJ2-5	TGTGCCAGCAGCTTCCGAGCGGGGGGCCGGGAGACCCAGTACTTC	CASSFRAGGRETQYF
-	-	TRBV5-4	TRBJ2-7	TGTGCCAGCAGCGCGGGTTTGGGAGCCTACGAGCAGTACTTC	CASSAGLGAYEQYF
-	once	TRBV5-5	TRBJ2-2	TGTGCCAGCAGCTTGGTCAGGTTCACCGGGGAGCTGTTTTTT	CASSLVRFTGELFF
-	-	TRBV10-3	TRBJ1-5	TGTGCCATCAGTGAGTCTCTCGAGAATCAGCCCCAGCATTTT	CAISESLENQPQHF
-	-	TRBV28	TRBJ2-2	TGTGCCAGCAGTTACAGGGTGCCCGGGGAGCTGTTTTTT	CASSYRVPGELFF
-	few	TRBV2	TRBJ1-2	TGTGCCAGCAGCTCCCAGCGGGGAGGTGGCTACACCTTC	CASSSQRGGGYTF
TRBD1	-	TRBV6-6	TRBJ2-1	TGTGCCAGCAGTCCGGGACAGGGGTTAAATGAGCAGTTCTTC	CASSPGQGLNEQFF
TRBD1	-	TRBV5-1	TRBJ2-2	TGCGCCAGCAGGCGGACAGGGTCGAACACCGGGGAGCTGTTTTTT	CASRRTGSNTGELFF
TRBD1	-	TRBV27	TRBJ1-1	TGTGCCAGCAGTCTGACAGGGCTCTCTGAAGCTTTCTTT	CASSLTGLSEAFF